This T cell receptor beta chain was recorded in a study of CXCR4 blockade with PD-1 therapy in pancreatic cancer. Study conclusions and caveats: More frequent amino acid clones had more nucleotide rearrangements, suggesting convergent selection.

Produced via immunoSEQ multiplex PCR; TCRdb's table is partial and in-frame only. The sample records 3,000 to 4,000 clones, 50% being singletons. This clone was counted once. The antigen is not known. Per the germline V gene, CDR1 is SQVTM and CDR2 is ANQGSEA. The CDR3 has 14 residues. The V and J ends lost 5 bases and 0 bases, in that order; junction bases with no gene match: 5. This sequence originates from a human donor with pancreatic ductal adenocarcinoma. Sequenced: tumor tissue. This chain links TRBV29-1 with TRBJ2-7, with 9 bases identical to TRBD2. The CDR3 region has the DNA TGCAGCGTTTATTCTAGCGGGGACTCCTACGAGCAGTACTTC. Translation gives CSVYSSGDSYEQYF.